One and the same sample provided the 29 T cell receptor beta chains below, sequenced in a study of cytotoxic CD8 clonotypes in ibrutinib-treated CLL (dated by TCRdb to the early 2020s). Library generation was performed with the immunoSEQ multiplex PCR assay. As stored in TCRdb, this immuneACCESS dataset retains in-frame rearrangements with V and J assigned. A fraction of the clones does not appear; measured against another copy, unresolved V genes explain less than half of the discrepancy, and the remainder lacks a known reason. The sample records 150,000 to 250,000 clones, over 55% of which are singletons. The top ten hold roughly 12% of the sample. Interpreted using the paper, the time point label stands for: 20 to 25 months on ibrutinib. The sequenced sample was PBMCs, obtained after 24 months of ibrutinib treatment. All receptors derive from a human donor with chronic lymphocytic leukemia.

The chain carries TRBV7-3 and TRBJ1-3; D not certain. Germline V lookup: CDR1 SGHTA, CDR2 FQGTGA. The CDR3 sequence is 13 residues long. V lost 3 bases and J 0 bases, leaving 3 bases between the germline ends. The CDR3 spells CASSLTSGNTIYF. The CDR3, as DNA: TGTGCCAGCAGCTTGACCTCTGGAAACACCATATATTTT.

A single count supports this clone. This chain joins TRBV15 and TRBJ2-7; possible D gene TRBD1, 6 bases. Germline CDR1 and CDR2: LNHNV and YYDKDF (reference sequence). CDR3 length: 15 residues. Trimming removed 0 bases at V and 9 bases at J, with 18 bases between. CDR3 bases: TGTGCCACCAGCAGAGATCGCGGCAGGGGAACTTGGCAGTACTTC. Its protein product is CATSRDRGRGTWQYF. The full variable domain, in which reference TRBV15 and TRBJ2-7 provide the parts outside the CDR3, is DAMVIQNPRYQVTQFGKPVTLSCSQTLNHNVMYWYQQKSSQAPKLLFHYYDKDFNNEADTPDNFQSRRPNTSFCFLDIRSPGLGDTAMYLCATSRDRGRGTWQYFGPGTRLTVT.

V gene TRBV4-3 combines with J gene TRBJ2-7; D call uncertain. This CDR3 spans 12 amino acids. CDR1 and CDR2 from the germline V gene are LGHNA and YSLEER. V lost 1 base, J lost 6 bases, and 7 bases lay in between. In DNA form, the CDR3 reads TGCGCCAGCAGCCAAGGAAGGAGCGAGCAGTACTTC. As protein: CASSQGRSEQYF.

This clone has only one observation. The chain combines TRBV10-3 with TRBJ2-5, with 7 positions matching TRBD2. Losses at the gene ends were 9 bases for V and 5 bases for J; bases not matched to a gene: 3. This CDR3 is 11 amino acids long. In germline, CDR1 is ENHRY, CDR2 SYGVKD. The CDR3 loop reads CAMREGETQYF. The DNA of the CDR3 is TGTGCCATGAGGGAGGGTGAGACCCAGTACTTC.

This chain uses TRBV11-2 with TRBJ2-3, with D tentatively TRBD1 (5 bases). Germline V lookup: CDR1 SGHAT, CDR2 FQNNGV. V lost 0 bases and J lost 5, with 6 bases in between. The CDR3 is 13 amino acids. As DNA, the CDR3 is TGTGCCAGCAGCTTAGAAACAGGAGATACGCAGTATTTT. This gives the protein CASSLETGDTQYF.

The J gene is TRBJ2-7, the V gene TRBV27; 9 nucleotides agree with TRBD1. The CDR3 runs to 15 residues. V lost 5 bases, J lost 3 bases, and 8 bases stayed unmatched. Germline assignment: CDR1 MNHEY and CDR2 SMNVEV (reference sequence). This chain's CDR3 is CASSPRTGVYYEQYF. The CDR3 bases are TGTGCCAGCAGTCCTCGGACAGGGGTATACTACGAGCAGTACTTC.

This clone was picked up a small number of times. The chain employs TRBV7-2 and TRBJ2-7; TRBD2 might be the D (5 bases). CDR3 length equals 13 residues. Germline assignment: CDR1 SGHTA and CDR2 FQGNSA. V was shortened by 0 bases and J by 3 bases, with 6 bases between the two germline ends. CDR3: CASSLAGVYEQYF. CDR3 nucleotides: TGTGCCAGCAGCTTAGCGGGAGTCTACGAGCAGTACTTC.

The V gene is TRBV30, the J gene TRBJ1-1; the D gene is possibly TRBD1 (6 bases). With 0 bases removed from V and 4 bases from J, the gap between germline ends came to 15 bases. Germline loops: CDR1 GTSNPN, CDR2 SVGIG (reference sequence). This CDR3 region has 15 residues. The CDR3 protein is CAWSVNPTGLTEAFF. DNA of the CDR3: TGTGCCTGGAGTGTAAATCCGACAGGCCTCACTGAAGCTTTCTTT.

The J gene is TRBJ2-1, the V gene TRBV2; D is possibly TRBD2 (5 bases). This CDR3 is built from 13 residues. Germline CDR1 SNHLY, CDR2 FYNNEI. Trimming pared 1 base from V and 4 bases from J, leaving 5 bases between. The DNA of the CDR3 is TGTGCCAGCAGTGAAGGGACTTACAATGAGCAGTTCTTC. Protein product: CASSEGTYNEQFF. Based on the CDR3 plus reference TRBV2 and TRBJ2-1, the full variable domain is EPEVTQTPSHQVTQMGQEVILRCVPISNHLYFYWYRQILGQKVEFLVSFYNNEISEKSEIFDDQFSVERPDGSNFTLKIRSTKLEDSAMYFCASSEGTYNEQFFGPGTRLTVL.

This chain joins TRBV10-3 and TRBJ2-1, with TRBD2 matching over 8 bases. The CDR3 sequence is 15 residues long. The germline CDR1 and CDR2 sequences are ENHRY and SYGVKD. V was pared by 3 bases and J by 9 bases, with 10 bases of the junction left unmatched. Here the CDR3 DNA reads TGTGCCATCAGTGAACGAGGACTAGCTGTACCTGAGCAGTTCTTC. This codes for CAISERGLAVPEQFF.

The gene calls are TRBV5-1 and TRBJ1-5; D is unclear. Germline CDR1 is SGHRS and CDR2 is YFSETQ. Deletions cut 4 bases from V and 0 bases from J, with 5 bases between. The CDR3 covers 13 residues. The CDR3 protein is CASSPTSNQPQHF. DNA of the CDR3: TGCGCCAGCAGCCCTACTAGCAATCAGCCCCAGCATTTT.

The chain employs TRBV7-9 and TRBJ1-4; the D is unclear. The CDR3 is 15 residues long. The V end was cut by 1 base, the J end by 3 bases, with 9 bases between. Per the germline V gene, CDR1 is SEHNR and CDR2 is FQNEAQ (reference sequence). The CDR3 nucleotides are TGTGCCAGCAGCTTAGAGTTTACAGCTAATGAAAAACTGTTTTTT. This translates into CASSLEFTANEKLFF.

V is TRBV18 and J is TRBJ2-7, with 8 bases aligning to TRBD1. This CDR3 comprises 14 residues. V dropped 2 bases and J dropped 4; count of bases not matched to a gene: 4. Germline V gene data show CDR1 as KGHSH and CDR2 as LQKENI. This chain's CDR3 is CASSPVDRDYEQYF. The CDR3, as DNA: TGTGCCAGCTCACCAGTGGACAGGGATTACGAGCAGTACTTC.

Written as DNA, the CDR3 is TGCGCCAGCACACAGGGGGCGGACGAGCAGTACTTC. Its translation is CASTQGADEQYF. The V call is TRBV23-1, the J call TRBJ2-7; TRBD1 aligns across 9 bases. TRBV23-1 is filed as an ORF, its function uncertain. J lost 5 bases, V lost 7 bases, and 3 bases had no gene match. CDR3 length: 12 residues.

The chain links TRBV28 to TRBJ2-1, with unresolved D. The CDR3 contains 15 residues. Germline V gene data show CDR1 as MDHEN and CDR2 as SYDVKM. V was trimmed by 6 bases and J by 4 bases, leaving 16 bases between them. The CDR3 region is CASSPDGFSYNEQFF. CDR3 nucleotide sequence: TGTGCCAGCAGCCCGGACGGCTTTTCTTACAATGAGCAGTTCTTC.

The CDR3 protein is CATSRPIDPYGYTF. The CDR3 bases are TGTGCCACCAGCAGACCTATTGACCCCTATGGCTACACCTTC. The V and J genes are TRBV15 and TRBJ1-2; D is unresolved. Per the germline V gene, CDR1 is LNHNV and CDR2 is YYDKDF (reference sequence). The CDR3 has 14 residues. V dropped 2 bases and J dropped 4 bases, with 11 bases sitting between them.

This chain links TRBV7-2 with TRBJ2-1; D gene ambiguous. CDR3 length: 14 residues. Germline CDR1 SGHTA, CDR2 FQGNSA. The V end was cut by 3 bases, the J end by 6 bases, with 12 bases between. The CDR3 is CASSFQRSGNEQFF. CDR3 sequence (DNA): TGTGCCAGCAGCTTCCAACGATCGGGCAATGAGCAGTTCTTC.

In DNA, the CDR3 is TGTGCCAGCAGGGGACTGAGCACAGATACGCAGTATTTT. Its translation is CASRGLSTDTQYF. This chain connects TRBV6-6 to TRBJ2-3; a weak D match, TRBD2 (6 bases). Germline loops: CDR1 MNHNY, CDR2 SVGAGI (reference sequence). V gave up 6 bases and J gave up 0 bases, with 7 bases separating them. The CDR3 covers 13 residues.

The J gene is TRBJ2-1, the V gene TRBV28; D is unclear. V shed 5 bases and J shed 2 bases, with 1 base lying between them. Germline V gene data show CDR1 as MDHEN and CDR2 as SYDVKM. The CDR3 has 11 amino acids. The CDR3 here is CASSTYNEQFF. The CDR3 DNA follows: TGTGCCAGCAGTACCTACAATGAGCAGTTCTTC.

V is TRBV15 and J is TRBJ1-6; the D is unclear. The length of the CDR3 is 15 residues. Germline V gives CDR1 LNHNV, CDR2 YYDKDF (reference sequence). Trimming took off 3 bases at V and 6 bases at J, with 12 bases between the two ends. The CDR3 loop is CATSRGPQPNSPLHF. Written as DNA, the CDR3 is TGTGCCACCAGCAGGGGTCCACAACCTAATTCACCCCTCCACTTT.

V is TRBV5-1 and J is TRBJ2-7, with TRBD1 matching over 8 bases. CDR1 is SGHRS, CDR2 YFSETQ, per germline. The V and J ends lost 5 bases and 3 bases, in that order; junction bases with no gene match: 13. This CDR3 is built from 16 residues. CDR3 sequence reads: CASRTSGTGLIYEQYF. The CDR3 DNA is TGCGCCAGCAGAACCTCCGGGACAGGCTTAATCTACGAGCAGTACTTC.

The chain combines TRBV6-4 with TRBJ2-7; D may be TRBD2 (6 bases). The germline V and J ends were trimmed by 3 bases and 3 bases, with 21 bases remaining between them. CDR3 size: 17 residues. Per germline, CDR1 MRHNA and CDR2 SNTAGT. In DNA, the CDR3 is TGTGCCAGCAGTGAGGGCGGCCGGACTATGGGTAACTACGAGCAGTACTTC. It codes for CASSEGGRTMGNYEQYF.

The J gene is TRBJ2-7, the V gene TRBV19, with D possibly being TRBD2 (5 bases). Germline CDR1 is LNHDA and CDR2 is SQIVND (reference sequence). V lost 3 bases to trimming and J lost 2 bases, with 14 bases between them. The CDR3 covers 15 residues. In nucleotides, the CDR3 is TGTGCCAGTAGTATTGCCGCTAGCCGCGCCTACGAGCAGTACTTC. Residues: CASSIAASRAYEQYF. The variable domain in full, completed from reference TRBV19 and TRBJ2-7, reads DGGITQSPKYLFRKEGQNVTLSCEQNLNHDAMYWYRQDPGQGLRLIYYSQIVNDFQKGDIAEGYSVSREKKESFPLTVTSAQKNPTAFYLCASSIAASRAYEQYFGPGTRLTVT.

The J gene is TRBJ1-1, the V gene TRBV7-9, with D tentatively TRBD1 (6 bases). There are 13 residues in the CDR3. Germline values: CDR1 SEHNR, CDR2 FQNEAQ (reference sequence). Trimming removed 1 base from V and 6 bases from J, with 9 bases in between. The CDR3 is CASSLEAGAEAFF. The CDR3 region has the DNA TGTGCCAGCAGCTTAGAAGCAGGGGCTGAAGCTTTCTTT.

The V and J genes are TRBV15 and TRBJ2-1; 10 bases fit TRBD2. Germline CDR1 and CDR2: LNHNV and YYDKDF (reference sequence). Trimming at V came to 4 bases and at J to 8 bases, leaving 8 bases not matched to a gene. CDR3 length: 15 residues. The DNA of the CDR3 is TGTGCCACCAGCATACGGTCTAGCGGGAGACATGAGCAGTTCTTC. Protein: CATSIRSSGRHEQFF.

The chain links TRBV5-6 to TRBJ2-2, with a possible D match to TRBD1 (6 bases). CDR1 is SGHDT and CDR2 is YYEEEE in the germline V gene. The CDR3 covers 16 residues. Trimming stripped 6 bases from V and 0 bases from J, with 15 bases between. CDR3 sequence: CASTGIGTPNTGELFF. As DNA, the CDR3 is TGTGCCAGCACCGGGATCGGGACACCGAACACCGGGGAGCTGTTTTTT.

Only a few counts were recorded for this clone. The rearrangement joins TRBV12-5 to TRBJ2-2; 7 bases agree with TRBD1. The V gene end was trimmed by 6 bases and the J gene end by 9 bases; junction bases not matched to a gene: 16. The CDR3 totals 16 residues. Germline V gene sequence: CDR1 LGHNT, CDR2 FRNRAP. CDR3 protein: CASGLLQGRGFRELFF. For the CDR3, the DNA is TGTGCTAGTGGCTTGTTACAGGGGAGAGGTTTTCGGGAGCTGTTTTTT.

This clone was observed a handful of times. The chain's CDR3 is CASSSVISGIYNEQFF. The CDR3 nucleotides are TGTGCCAGCAGCTCCGTCATTAGCGGGATCTACAATGAGCAGTTCTTC. The J gene is TRBJ2-1, the V gene TRBV5-4; the match to TRBD2 covers 8 bases. With 3 bases clipped from V and 3 bases from J, the junction kept 8 bases outside the gene matches. The CDR3 is 16 amino acids. Germline V gene lookup returns CDR1 SGHNT and CDR2 YYREEE (reference sequence).

This clone has just a few counts. V and J are TRBV27 and TRBJ2-1; TRBD2 matches at 15 bases. J was trimmed by 1 base and V by 8 bases; bases with no gene match: 3. Germline V gene lookup returns CDR1 MNHEY and CDR2 SMNVEV (reference sequence). CDR3 length: 16 residues. CDR3 sequence reads: CASGLAGGPSYNEQFF. The CDR3 coding sequence is TGTGCCAGCGGACTAGCGGGAGGGCCGTCCTACAATGAGCAGTTCTTC.